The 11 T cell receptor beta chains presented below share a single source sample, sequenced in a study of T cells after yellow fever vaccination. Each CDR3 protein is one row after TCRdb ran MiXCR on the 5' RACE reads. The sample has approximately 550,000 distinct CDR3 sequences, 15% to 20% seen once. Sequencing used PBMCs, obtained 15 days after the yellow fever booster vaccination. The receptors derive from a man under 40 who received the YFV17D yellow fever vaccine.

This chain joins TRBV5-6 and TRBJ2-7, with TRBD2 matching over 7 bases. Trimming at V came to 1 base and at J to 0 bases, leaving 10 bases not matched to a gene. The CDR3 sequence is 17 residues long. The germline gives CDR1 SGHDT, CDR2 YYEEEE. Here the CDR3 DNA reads TGTGCCAGCAGCTTGAGGCCTAGCGGACTCTACTCCTACGAGCAGTACTTC. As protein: CASSLRPSGLYSYEQYF.

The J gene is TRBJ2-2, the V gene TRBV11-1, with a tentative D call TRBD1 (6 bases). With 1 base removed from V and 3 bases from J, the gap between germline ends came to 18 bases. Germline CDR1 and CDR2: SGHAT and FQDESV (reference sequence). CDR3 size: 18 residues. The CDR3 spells CASSLVAGVMVYTGELFF. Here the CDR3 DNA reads TGTGCCAGCAGCTTAGTGGCAGGGGTCATGGTGTACACCGGGGAGCTGTTTTTT.

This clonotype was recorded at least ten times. CDR3 nucleotides: TGCAGCGTTGGGACCTCCGGGGGAGGTGAAAAACTGTTTTTT. Translating it yields CSVGTSGGGEKLFF. This chain links TRBV29-1 with TRBJ1-4; D is perhaps TRBD1 (5 bases). Germline V gene sequence: CDR1 SQVTM, CDR2 ANQGSEA. Trimming took 4 bases from V and 7 from J, leaving 16 bases between them. This CDR3 is built from 14 residues.

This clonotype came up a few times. This CDR3 reads CSALRTSGTYEQYF. The CDR3 nucleotides are TGCAGTGCTCTTCGGACTAGCGGAACCTACGAGCAGTACTTC. This chain connects TRBV20-1 to TRBJ2-7; 10 bases line up with TRBD2. Per germline, CDR1 DFQATT and CDR2 SNEGSKA (reference sequence). V shed 5 bases and J 2 bases; nucleotides not matched to a gene: 6. This CDR3 spans 14 amino acids.

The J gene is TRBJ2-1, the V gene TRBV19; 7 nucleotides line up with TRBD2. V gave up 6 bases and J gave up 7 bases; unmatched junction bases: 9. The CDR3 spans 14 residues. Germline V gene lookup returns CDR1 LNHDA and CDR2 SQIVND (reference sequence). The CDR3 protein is CASRPLGGRNEQFF. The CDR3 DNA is TGTGCCAGTAGACCACTAGGCGGGAGAAATGAGCAGTTCTTC.

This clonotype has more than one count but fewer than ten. The CDR3 sequence: CASSRAPRETQYF. The CDR3 DNA reads TGTGCCAGCAGCCGGGCCCCGAGGGAGACCCAGTACTTC. The genes are TRBV28 and TRBJ2-5; D is uncertain. With 6 bases removed from V and 5 bases from J, the gap between germline ends came to 13 bases. The CDR3 contains 13 residues. Per germline, CDR1 MDHEN and CDR2 SYDVKM.

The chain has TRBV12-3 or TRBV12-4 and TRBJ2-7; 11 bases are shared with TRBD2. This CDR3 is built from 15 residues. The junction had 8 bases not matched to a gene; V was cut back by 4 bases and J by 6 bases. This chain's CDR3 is CASSSSGTSGREQYF. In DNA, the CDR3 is TGTGCCAGCAGTTCCTCCGGGACTAGCGGACGCGAGCAGTACTTC.

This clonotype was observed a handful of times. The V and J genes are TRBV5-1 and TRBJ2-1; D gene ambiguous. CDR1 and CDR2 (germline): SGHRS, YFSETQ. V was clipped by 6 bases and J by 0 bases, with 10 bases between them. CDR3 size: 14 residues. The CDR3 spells CASTTESSYNEQFF. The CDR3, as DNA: TGCGCCAGCACGACGGAGAGCTCCTACAATGAGCAGTTCTTC.

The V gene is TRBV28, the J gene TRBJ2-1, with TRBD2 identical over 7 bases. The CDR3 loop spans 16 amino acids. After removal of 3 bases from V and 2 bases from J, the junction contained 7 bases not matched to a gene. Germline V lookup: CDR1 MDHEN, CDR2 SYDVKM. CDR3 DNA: TGTGCCAGCAGTTTCGCTGGCGGGAGAACCTACAATGAGCAGTTCTTC. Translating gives CASSFAGGRTYNEQFF.

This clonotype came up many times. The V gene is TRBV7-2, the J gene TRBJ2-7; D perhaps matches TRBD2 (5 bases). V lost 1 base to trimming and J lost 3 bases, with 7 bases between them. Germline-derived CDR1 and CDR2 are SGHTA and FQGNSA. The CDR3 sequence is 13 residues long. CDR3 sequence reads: CASSLGTYYEQYF. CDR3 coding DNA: TGTGCCAGCAGCTTAGGGACTTACTACGAGCAGTACTTC.

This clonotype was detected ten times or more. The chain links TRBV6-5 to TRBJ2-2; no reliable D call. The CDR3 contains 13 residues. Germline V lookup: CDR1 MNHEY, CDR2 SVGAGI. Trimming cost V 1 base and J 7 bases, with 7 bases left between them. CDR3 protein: CASSYFQGGELFF. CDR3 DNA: TGTGCCAGCAGTTACTTTCAAGGCGGGGAGCTGTTTTTT.